This is a list of T cell receptor beta chains from one sample in a study of T cell responses to AZD1222 COVID-19 vaccine. TCRdb's copy holds only in-frame clones and misses some; the assay was immunoSEQ multiplex PCR. The profile shows about 270,000 clones, 94% of them singletons. This specimen was peripheral blood, taken 28 days after the second AZD1222 dose. The origin of the receptors is an adult who received the AZD1222 COVID-19 vaccine. CDR3s include the opening cysteine and the closing phenylalanine or tryptophan. Fields, in order: V gene, J gene, CDR3 protein.

>TRBV6-5|TRBJ1-4
CASREGPTNEKLFF
>TRBV27|TRBJ1-5
CASSLLGQGGGQPQHF
>TRBV11-2|TRBJ2-7
CASSSAYEQYF
>TRBV6-6|TRBJ1-3
CATGTSGNTIYF
>TRBV28|TRBJ2-2
CASKGGGTGELFF
>TRBV2|TRBJ2-7
CASSDSGGPYEQYF
>TRBV7-9|TRBJ1-1
CASTPAPRNTEAFF
>TRBV19|TRBJ1-5
CASSSTGREPQHF
>TRBV20-1|TRBJ1-2
CSASRGGGYTF
>TRBV5-1|TRBJ2-7
CASSLDGSYEQYF
>TRBV28|TRBJ2-5
CASSSGGAGETQYF
>TRBV27|TRBJ2-1
CASSLSGNNEQFF
>TRBV7-9|TRBJ1-6
CASSLDRVDDNSPLHF
>TRBV6-5|TRBJ1-5
CASSYGTTDEPQHF
>TRBV6-1|TRBJ2-1
CASSELGGRYNEQFF
>TRBV20-1|TRBJ1-1
CSALAGTEAFF
>TRBV7-9|TRBJ1-1
CASSPRTGRDTEAFF
>TRBV9|TRBJ1-2
CASSPRTLNYGYTF
>TRBV5-4|TRBJ2-1
CASSLGRINNEQFF
>TRBV14|TRBJ1-6
CASSQVGGTNSPLHF
>TRBV5-1|TRBJ2-5
CASSFGLAGSPQETQYF
>TRBV28|TRBJ1-2
CASSYGQVYGYTF
>TRBV7-3|TRBJ2-1
CASSPNPGLRYNEQFF
>TRBV12-3/TRBV12-4|TRBJ2-7
CASSSSYEQYF
>TRBV2|TRBJ1-5
CASRPGGNQPQHF
>TRBV9|TRBJ2-1
CASSTSVYNEQFF
>TRBV18|TRBJ1-2
CASSPGTGAGYTF
>TRBV15|TRBJ2-3
CATSGRSSGVAADTQYF
>TRBV28|TRBJ1-4
CASRTGWANEKLFF
>TRBV6-5|TRBJ2-7
CASSETVDEQYF
>TRBV5-1|TRBJ2-3
CASSLGRLGTDTQYF
>TRBV5-1|TRBJ1-1
CASSSGTGNTEAFF
>TRBV29-1|TRBJ1-1
CSVEVIGGATEAFF
>TRBV7-2|TRBJ2-1
CASSLVRTRGEQFF
>TRBV5-1|TRBJ2-7
CASSFEGLSYEQYF
>TRBV10-2|TRBJ2-7
CASSGTSGSYEQYF
>TRBV5-1|TRBJ1-2
CASSLGGNYTF
>TRBV19|TRBJ1-2
CASSETDYGYTF